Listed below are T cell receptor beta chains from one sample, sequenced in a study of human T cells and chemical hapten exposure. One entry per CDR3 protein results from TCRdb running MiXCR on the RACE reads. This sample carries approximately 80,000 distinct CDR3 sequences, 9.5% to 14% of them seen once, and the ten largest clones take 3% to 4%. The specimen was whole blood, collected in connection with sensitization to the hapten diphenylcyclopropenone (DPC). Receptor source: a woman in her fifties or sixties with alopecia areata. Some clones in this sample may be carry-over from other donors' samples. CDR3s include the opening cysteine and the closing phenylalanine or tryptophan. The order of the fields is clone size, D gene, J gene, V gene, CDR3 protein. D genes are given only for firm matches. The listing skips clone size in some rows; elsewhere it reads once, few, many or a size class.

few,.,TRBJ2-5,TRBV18,CASSPRAGTGETQYF
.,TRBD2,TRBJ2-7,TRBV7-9,CASSLGSGPNEQYF
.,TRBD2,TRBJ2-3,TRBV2,CASSEGLAGLSTDTQYF
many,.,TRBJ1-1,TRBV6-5,CASSYEAGTEAFF
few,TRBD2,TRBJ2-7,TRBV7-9,CASSLVPSGTYEQYF
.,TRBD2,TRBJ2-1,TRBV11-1,CASSLKREEQFF
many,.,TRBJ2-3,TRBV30,CAWAGGGTDTQYF
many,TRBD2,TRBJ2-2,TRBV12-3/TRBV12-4,CASSVTSDYTGELFF
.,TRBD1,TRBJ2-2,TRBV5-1,CASSLAGQGGGTGELFF
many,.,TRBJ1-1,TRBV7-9,CHGGRLGWTEAFF
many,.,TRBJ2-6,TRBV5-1,CASSDTGNSGANVLTF
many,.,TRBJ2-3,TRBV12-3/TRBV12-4,CASRLGGTDTQYF
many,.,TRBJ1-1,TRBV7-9,CASSLVEALNTEAFF
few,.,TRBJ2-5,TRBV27,CASSSLGAGKETQYF
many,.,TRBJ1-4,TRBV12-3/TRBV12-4,CASSLRAATTNEKLFF
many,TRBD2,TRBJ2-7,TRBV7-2,CASSLLHSGGTGIYEQYF
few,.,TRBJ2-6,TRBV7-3,CASSLTNAGANVLTF
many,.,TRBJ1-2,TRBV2,CASTDSGANYGYTF
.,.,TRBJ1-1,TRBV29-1,CSVQGGTEAFF
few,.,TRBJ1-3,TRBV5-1,CASCPDRASGNTIYF
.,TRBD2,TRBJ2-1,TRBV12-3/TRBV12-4,CASRRTRSGRAYNEQFF
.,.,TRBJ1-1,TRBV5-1,CATRGTYSTEAFF
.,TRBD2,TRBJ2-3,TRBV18,CASSPLAGGPSDTQYF
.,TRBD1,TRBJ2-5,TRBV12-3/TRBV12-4,CASSRGTGGETQYF
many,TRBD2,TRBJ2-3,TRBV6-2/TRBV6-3,CASNELAGSTDTQYF
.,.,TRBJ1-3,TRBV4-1,CASSQGPSGNTIYF
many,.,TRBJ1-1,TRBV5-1,CASSPSSDTEAFF
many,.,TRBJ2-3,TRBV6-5,CASSYIVSTDTQYF
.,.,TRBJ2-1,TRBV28,CASSPHPGGLGIYNEQFF
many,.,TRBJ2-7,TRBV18,CASSPSREEQYF
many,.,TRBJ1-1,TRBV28,CASSTGPTEAFF
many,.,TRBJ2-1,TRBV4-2,CASSQRGPSSSYNEQFF
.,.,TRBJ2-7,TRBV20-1,CSANMREPYEQYF
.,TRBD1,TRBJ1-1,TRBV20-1,CSARDSDREKNFRMNTEAFF
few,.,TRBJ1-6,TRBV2,CASMGPRSSYNSPLHF
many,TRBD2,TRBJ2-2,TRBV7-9,CASSLAGSATSGRTNTGELFF
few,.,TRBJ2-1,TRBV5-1,CASSYTGLNNEQFF
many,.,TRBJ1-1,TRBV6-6,CASSYAGSSEAFF
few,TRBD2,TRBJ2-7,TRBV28,CASSPKGVAGVHEQYF
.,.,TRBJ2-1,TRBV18,CASPLTADTYNEQFF
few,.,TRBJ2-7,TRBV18,CASSPGLNAYEQYF
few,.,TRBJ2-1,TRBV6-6,CASSYPAEQFF
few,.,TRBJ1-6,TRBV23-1,CASSQPIPRGRNSPLHF
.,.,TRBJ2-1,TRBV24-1,CATSDPGTVGQFF
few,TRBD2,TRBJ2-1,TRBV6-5,CASTLAGGPLVVWVGEQFF
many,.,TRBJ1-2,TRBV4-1,CASSQGGNTYGYTF
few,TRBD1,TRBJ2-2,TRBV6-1,CASSRDRGFPGELFF
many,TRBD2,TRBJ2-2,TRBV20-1,CSASRTSGRSTGELFF
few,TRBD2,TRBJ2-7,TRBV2,CASTPSGGRSPQEQYF
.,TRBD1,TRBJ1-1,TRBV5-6,CASSLVGQGNTEAFF
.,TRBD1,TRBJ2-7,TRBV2,CASSVQGAYEQYF
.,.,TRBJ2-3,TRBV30,CAWSVLKRARADTQYF